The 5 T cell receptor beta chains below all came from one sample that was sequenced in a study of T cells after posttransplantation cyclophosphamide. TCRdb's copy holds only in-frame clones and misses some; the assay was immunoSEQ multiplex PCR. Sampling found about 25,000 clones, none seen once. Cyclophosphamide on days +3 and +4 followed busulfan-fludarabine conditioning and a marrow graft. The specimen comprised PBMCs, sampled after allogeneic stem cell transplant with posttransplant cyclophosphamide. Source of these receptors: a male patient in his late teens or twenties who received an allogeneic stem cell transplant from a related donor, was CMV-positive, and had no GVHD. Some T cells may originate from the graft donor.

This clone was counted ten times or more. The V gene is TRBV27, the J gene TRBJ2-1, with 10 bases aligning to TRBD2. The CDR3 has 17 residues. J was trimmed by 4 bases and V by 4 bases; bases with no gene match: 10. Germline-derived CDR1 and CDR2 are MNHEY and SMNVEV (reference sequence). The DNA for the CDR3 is TGTGCCAGCAGTTCCCGATCCCTACTAGCGGGATACAATGAGCAGTTCTTC. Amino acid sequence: CASSSRSLLAGYNEQFF.

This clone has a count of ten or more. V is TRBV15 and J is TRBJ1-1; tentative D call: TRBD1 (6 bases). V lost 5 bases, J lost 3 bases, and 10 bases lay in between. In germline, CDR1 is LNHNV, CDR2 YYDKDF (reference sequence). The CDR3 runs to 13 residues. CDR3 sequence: CATSRRGDTEAFF. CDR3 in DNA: TGTGCCACCAGCCGCAGGGGCGACACTGAAGCTTTCTTT.

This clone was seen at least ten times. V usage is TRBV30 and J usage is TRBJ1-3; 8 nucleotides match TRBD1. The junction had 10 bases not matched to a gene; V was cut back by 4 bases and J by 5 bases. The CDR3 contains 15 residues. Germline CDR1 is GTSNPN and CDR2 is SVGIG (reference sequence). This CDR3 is CAWKGQGSNRNTIYF. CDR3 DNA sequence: TGTGCCTGGAAAGGACAGGGTTCTAATAGAAACACCATATATTTT. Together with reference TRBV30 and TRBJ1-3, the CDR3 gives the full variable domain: SQTIHQWPATLVQPVGSPLSLECTVEGTSNPNLYWYRQAAGRGLQLLFYSVGIGQISSEVPQNLSASRPQDRQFILSSKKLLLSDSGFYLCAWKGQGSNRNTIYFGEGSWLTVV.

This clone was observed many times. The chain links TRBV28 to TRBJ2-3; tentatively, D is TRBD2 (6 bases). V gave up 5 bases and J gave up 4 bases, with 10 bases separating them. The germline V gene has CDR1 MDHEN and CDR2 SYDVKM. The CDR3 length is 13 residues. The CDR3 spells CASSTGVPDTQYF. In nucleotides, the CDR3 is TGTGCCAGCAGTACGGGGGTCCCAGATACGCAGTATTTT.

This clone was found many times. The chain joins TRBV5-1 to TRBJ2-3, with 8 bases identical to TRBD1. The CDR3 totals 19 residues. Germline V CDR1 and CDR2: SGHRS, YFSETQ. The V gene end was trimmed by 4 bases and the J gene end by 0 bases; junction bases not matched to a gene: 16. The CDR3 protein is CASSPGQVTVWNSTDTQYF. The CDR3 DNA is TGCGCCAGCAGCCCGGGACAGGTTACTGTTTGGAATAGCACAGATACGCAGTATTTT.